One sample yielded the 14 T cell receptor beta chains listed below, sequenced in a study of OX40 agonist ivuxolimab in advanced cancers. Clones were read by immunoSEQ multiplex PCR, and TCRdb kept only the in-frame ones, dropping some. The sample includes some 68,000 clones, roughly 86% of them seen just once. This specimen was CD4+ or CD8+ T cells sorted from blood, taken in a trial of the OX40 agonist ivuxolimab. These receptors all come from an adult with an advanced solid tumor such as melanoma, head and neck, liver or kidney cancer.

The chain couples TRBV9 to TRBJ2-1; D is perhaps TRBD1 or TRBD2 (5 bases each). CDR1 and CDR2 from the germline V gene are SGDLS and YYNGEE. V was pared by 0 bases and J by 8 bases, with 15 bases between. The CDR3 sequence is 15 residues long. As DNA, the CDR3 is TGTGCCAGCAGCGTAGGGGGCCTCCGAGGGCATGAGCAGTTCTTC. Translation: CASSVGGLRGHEQFF.

CDR3 sequence (DNA): TGTGCCAGCAGCTCCAGACGCACCTCCTACAATGAGCAGTTCTTC. Its translation is CASSSRRTSYNEQFF. The chain couples TRBV7-2 to TRBJ2-1; D gene unclear. This CDR3 contains 15 residues. The germline V and J ends were trimmed by 4 bases and 0 bases, with 10 bases remaining between them. From germline, CDR1 is SGHTA and CDR2 FQGNSA.

The chain employs TRBV10-2 and TRBJ1-4; D may be TRBD1 (5 bases). CDR1 is WSHSY and CDR2 is SAAADI in the germline V gene. The V and J ends lost 7 bases and 10 bases respectively, with 19 bases between them. The CDR3 covers 14 residues. The CDR3 region has the DNA TGCGCCAGCACCCCGGGGGGGGAGCGGGGAAAACTGTTTTTT. Protein sequence: CASTPGGERGKLFF.

V gene TRBV27 combines with J gene TRBJ2-4, with D unresolved. The CDR3 runs to 16 residues. V lost 1 base and J 3 bases, leaving 13 bases between the germline ends. Germline V lookup: CDR1 MNHEY, CDR2 SMNVEV (reference sequence). The CDR3 protein is CASSLLGNQVKNIQYF. In DNA form, the CDR3 reads TGTGCCAGCAGTTTATTAGGGAATCAGGTCAAAAACATTCAGTACTTC.

The rearrangement uses TRBV5-6 and TRBJ2-1, with 9 bases fitting TRBD2. In germline, CDR1 is SGHDT, CDR2 YYEEEE. J gave up 4 bases and V 0 bases, and 2 bases lay outside the gene matches. The length of the CDR3 is 15 residues. In DNA form, the CDR3 reads TGTGCCAGCAGCTTGGGTAGCGGGAGTTACAATGAGCAGTTCTTC. This gives the protein CASSLGSGSYNEQFF.

The chain combines TRBV28 with TRBJ1-5; tentatively, D is TRBD1 (6 bases). V dropped 9 bases and J dropped 6 bases, with 15 bases sitting between them. Per germline, CDR1 MDHEN and CDR2 SYDVKM. The CDR3 has 13 amino acids. The DNA for the CDR3 is TGTGCCAGTTCGGGGACACGTATTCAGCCCCAGCATTTT. It encodes CASSGTRIQPQHF.

This clone was seen just once. Other DNA sequences within the sample encode an identical CDR3. The chain links TRBV18 to TRBJ1-5; D remains ambiguous. Trimming took 3 bases from V and 3 from J, leaving 6 bases between them. The CDR3 length is 13 residues. Germline V gene sequence: CDR1 KGHSH, CDR2 LQKENI. As DNA, the CDR3 is TGTGCCAGCTCACCGGGCCTCAATCAGCCCCAGCATTTT. This translates into CASSPGLNQPQHF.

The V gene is TRBV19, the J gene TRBJ2-1; a weak D match, TRBD1 (6 bases). This CDR3 comprises 12 residues. Trimming took off 5 bases at V and 10 bases at J, with 12 bases between the two ends. Germline V gives CDR1 LNHDA, CDR2 SQIVND (reference sequence). The CDR3: CASSGGPREQFF. CDR3 nucleotides: TGTGCCAGTAGTGGGGGCCCAAGAGAGCAGTTCTTC.

V gene TRBV7-2 combines with J gene TRBJ2-3; 11 bases agree with TRBD2. Trimming cost V 9 bases and J 3 bases; bases outside gene matches: 5. The CDR3 runs 14 residues. Germline V gene data show CDR1 as SGHTA and CDR2 as FQGNSA. This CDR3 is CASVLAGGTDTQYF. Here the CDR3 DNA reads TGTGCCAGTGTTTTAGCGGGGGGGACAGATACGCAGTATTTT. Full variable domain (missing parts from reference TRBV7-2 and TRBJ2-3): GAGVSQSPSNKVTEKGKDVELRCDPISGHTALYWYRQSLGQGLEFLIYFQGNSAPDKSGLPSDRFSAERTGGSVSTLTIQRTQQEDSAVYLCASVLAGGTDTQYFGPGTRLTVL.

By share, this clone ranks as medium-sized. This rearrangement joins TRBV2 to TRBJ2-5; D unclear. CDR3 length: 14 residues. Trimming removed 7 bases at V and 2 bases at J, with 14 bases between. CDR1 and CDR2 from the germline V gene are SNHLY and FYNNEI. This chain's CDR3 is CASMLGTEQETQYF. CDR3 bases: TGTGCCAGCATGTTAGGAACAGAGCAAGAGACCCAGTACTTC.

The V and J genes are TRBV5-5 and TRBJ2-3; TRBD1 matches 8 bases. The V and J ends lost 0 bases and 6 bases, in that order; junction bases with no gene match: 12. The CDR3 is 17 amino acids. Germline V gives CDR1 SGHKS, CDR2 YYEKEE (reference sequence). The CDR3 nucleotides are TGTGCCAGCAGCTTGGCCTTAACAGGGGGAGGAATGGATACGCAGTATTTT. This gives the protein CASSLALTGGGMDTQYF. The full variable domain, its missing parts supplied by reference TRBV5-5 and TRBJ2-3, is DAGVTQSPTHLIKTRGQQVTLRCSPISGHKSVSWYQQVLGQGPQFIFQYYEKEERGRGNFPDRFSARQFPNYSSELNVNALLLGDSALYLCASSLALTGGGMDTQYFGPGTRLTVL.

The chain combines TRBV30 with TRBJ1-2, with D possibly matching TRBD1 (5 bases). This CDR3 is 14 amino acids long. V lost 2 bases, J lost 4 bases, and 14 bases lay in between. From germline, CDR1 is GTSNPN and CDR2 SVGIG (reference sequence). The CDR3 coding sequence is TGTGCCTGGAGTTTGACAGTTGGGACCTATGGCTACACCTTC. The encoded protein is CAWSLTVGTYGYTF.

The V call is TRBV5-6, the J call TRBJ1-2; 8 bases agree with TRBD1. The V and J ends lost 5 bases and 8 bases, in that order; junction bases with no gene match: 11. Germline V gives CDR1 SGHDT, CDR2 YYEEEE. The CDR3 runs 14 residues. This chain's CDR3 is CASRQSGQGLGYTF. For the CDR3, the DNA is TGTGCCAGCAGACAATCAGGACAGGGACTCGGCTACACCTTC.

The chain recombines TRBV7-6 with TRBJ2-5; the D is unclear. The CDR3 runs 15 residues. V lost 5 bases, J lost 1 base, and 14 bases lay in between. The V gene's germline CDR1 is SGHVS and CDR2 FNYEAQ. As DNA, the CDR3 is TGTGCCAGCAGCCCGAGTTGGAGTTCCCAAGAGACCCAGTACTTC. Its translation is CASSPSWSSQETQYF.